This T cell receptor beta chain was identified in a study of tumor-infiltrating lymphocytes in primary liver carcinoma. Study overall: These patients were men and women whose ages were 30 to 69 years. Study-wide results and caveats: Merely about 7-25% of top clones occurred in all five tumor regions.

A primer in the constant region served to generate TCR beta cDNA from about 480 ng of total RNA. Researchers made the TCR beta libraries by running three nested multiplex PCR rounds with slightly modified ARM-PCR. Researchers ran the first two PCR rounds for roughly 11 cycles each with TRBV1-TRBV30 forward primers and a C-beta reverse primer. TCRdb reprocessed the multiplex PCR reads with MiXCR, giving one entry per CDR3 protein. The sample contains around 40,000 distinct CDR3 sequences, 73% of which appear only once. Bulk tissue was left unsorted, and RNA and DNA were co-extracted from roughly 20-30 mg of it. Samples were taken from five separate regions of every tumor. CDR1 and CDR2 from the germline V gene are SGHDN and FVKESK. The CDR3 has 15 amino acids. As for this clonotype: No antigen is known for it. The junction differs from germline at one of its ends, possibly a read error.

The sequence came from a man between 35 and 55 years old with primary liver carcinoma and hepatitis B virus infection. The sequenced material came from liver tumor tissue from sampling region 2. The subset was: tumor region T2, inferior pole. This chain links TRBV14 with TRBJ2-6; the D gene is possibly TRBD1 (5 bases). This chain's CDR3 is CASSQGAAGAYVLTF. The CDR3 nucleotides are TGTGCCAGCAGTCAAGGCGCAGCTGGGGCCTACGTCCTGACTTTC.